What follows is one TCR beta chain and its context. The sample belongs to a study of blood T cell repertoires in COVID-19. The germline gives CDR1 MNHEY, CDR2 SMNVEV (reference sequence). The V end lost 4 bases, the J end lost 2 bases, and 15 bases lay between the germline ends. CDR3 length: 15 amino acids. All enrollees were roughly 18 to 100 years old and from 25 or so US areas. Either two negative PCRs, clearance, or symptom resolution qualified Cohort 3 donors as recovered. In the authors' workflow: Reference gene primer amplification yielded estimated nucleated cell counts. Libraries were prepared by immunoSEQ multiplex PCR; TCRdb keeps only in-frame clonotypes and omits some of them. V, J and clone size are taken as reported in that table, and D and trimming were inferred from the DNA itself. The sample records about 470,000 clones, around 87% being singletons.

The sequenced sample was PBMCs or T cells enriched from blood (not recorded which). J is TRBJ2-7 and V is TRBV27; tentatively, D is TRBD1 (5 bases). This TCR came from a woman aged 18 to 35 who had recovered from COVID-19. The CDR3 DNA follows: TGTGCCAGCAGTTCCCATCCCTCAGGGACCTACGAGCAGTACTTC. It yields the protein CASSSHPSGTYEQYF.